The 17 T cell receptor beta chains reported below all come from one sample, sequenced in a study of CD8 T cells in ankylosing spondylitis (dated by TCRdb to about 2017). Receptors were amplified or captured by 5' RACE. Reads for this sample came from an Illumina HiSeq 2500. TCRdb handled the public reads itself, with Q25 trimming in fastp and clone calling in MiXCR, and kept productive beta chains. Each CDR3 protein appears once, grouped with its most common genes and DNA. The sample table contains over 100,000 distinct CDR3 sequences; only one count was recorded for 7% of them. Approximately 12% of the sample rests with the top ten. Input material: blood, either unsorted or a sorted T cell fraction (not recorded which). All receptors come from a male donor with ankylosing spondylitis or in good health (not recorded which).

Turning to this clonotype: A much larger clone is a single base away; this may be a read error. The CDR3 DNA sequence: TGCAGTGCCGGTAGCGGGGGTACATACAGTGAGCAGTTCTTC. Translation: CSAGSGGTYSEQFF. The chain carries TRBV20-1 and TRBJ2-1, with 9 bases lining up with TRBD2. Per the germline V gene, CDR1 is DFQATT and CDR2 is SNEGSKA (reference sequence). CDR3 size: 14 residues.

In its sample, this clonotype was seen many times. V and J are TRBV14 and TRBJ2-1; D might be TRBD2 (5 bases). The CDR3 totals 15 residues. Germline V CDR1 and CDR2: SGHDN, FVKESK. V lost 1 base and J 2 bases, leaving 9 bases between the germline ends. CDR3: CASSQGIGTYNEQFF. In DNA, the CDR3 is TGTGCCAGCAGCCAAGGGATCGGGACCTACAATGAGCAGTTCTTC.

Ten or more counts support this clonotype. The CDR3 coding sequence is TGCGCCAGCAGCACCGGGGACAGTTTCACTCCCTTCTATGGCTACACCTTC. Translating gives CASSTGDSFTPFYGYTF. The genes are TRBV5-1 and TRBJ1-2, with 7 bases that match TRBD1. The V segment lost 4 bases and the J segment 4 bases; nucleotides outside the gene matches: 16. Germline CDR1 reads SGHRS; CDR2 reads YFSETQ. The CDR3 runs to 17 residues.

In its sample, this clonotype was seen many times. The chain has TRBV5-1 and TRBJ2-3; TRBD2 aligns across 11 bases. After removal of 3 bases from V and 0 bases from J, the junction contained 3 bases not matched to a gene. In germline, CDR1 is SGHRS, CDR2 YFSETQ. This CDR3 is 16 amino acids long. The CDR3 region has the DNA TGCGCCAGCAGCTCGGGACTAGCGGACAGCACAGATACGCAGTATTTT. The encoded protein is CASSSGLADSTDTQYF.

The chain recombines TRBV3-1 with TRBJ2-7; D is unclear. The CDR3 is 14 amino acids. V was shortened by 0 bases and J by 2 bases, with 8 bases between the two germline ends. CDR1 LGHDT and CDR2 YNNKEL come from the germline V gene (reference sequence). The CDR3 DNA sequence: TGTGCCAGCAGCCAAGATCCGACCCCCTACGAGCAGTACTTC. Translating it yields CASSQDPTPYEQYF.

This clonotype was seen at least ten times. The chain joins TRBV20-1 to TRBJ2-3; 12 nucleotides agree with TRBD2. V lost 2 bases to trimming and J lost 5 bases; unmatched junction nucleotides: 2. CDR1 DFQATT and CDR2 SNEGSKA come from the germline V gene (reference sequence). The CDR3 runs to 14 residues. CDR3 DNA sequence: TGCAGTGCTAGAATACTAGCGGGAGGAGATACGCAGTATTTT. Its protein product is CSARILAGGDTQYF.

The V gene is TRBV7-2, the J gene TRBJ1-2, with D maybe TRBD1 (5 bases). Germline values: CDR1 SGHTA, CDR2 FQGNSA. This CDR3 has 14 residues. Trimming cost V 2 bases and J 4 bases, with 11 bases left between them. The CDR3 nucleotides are TGTGCCAGCAGCTTACAGGACGGGGGCTATGGCTACACCTTC. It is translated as CASSLQDGGYGYTF.

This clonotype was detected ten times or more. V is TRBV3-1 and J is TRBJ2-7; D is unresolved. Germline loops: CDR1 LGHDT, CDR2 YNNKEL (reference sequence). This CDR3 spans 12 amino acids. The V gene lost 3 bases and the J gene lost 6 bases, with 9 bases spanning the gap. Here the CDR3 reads CASSQVSGEQYF. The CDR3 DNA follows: TGTGCCAGCAGCCAGGTATCAGGCGAGCAGTACTTC.

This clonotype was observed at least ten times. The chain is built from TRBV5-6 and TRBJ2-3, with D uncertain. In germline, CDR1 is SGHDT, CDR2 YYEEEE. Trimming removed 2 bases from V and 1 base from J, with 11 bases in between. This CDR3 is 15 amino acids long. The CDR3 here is CASSFYQDRTDTQYF. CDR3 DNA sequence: TGTGCCAGCAGCTTTTACCAGGACCGCACAGATACGCAGTATTTT.

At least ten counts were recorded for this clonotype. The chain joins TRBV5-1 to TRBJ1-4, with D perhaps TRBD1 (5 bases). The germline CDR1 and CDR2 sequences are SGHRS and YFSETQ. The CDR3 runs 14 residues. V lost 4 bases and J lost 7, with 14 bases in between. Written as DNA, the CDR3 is TGCGCCAGCAGCACGGGACCGGGAGGTGAAAAACTGTTTTTT. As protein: CASSTGPGGEKLFF.

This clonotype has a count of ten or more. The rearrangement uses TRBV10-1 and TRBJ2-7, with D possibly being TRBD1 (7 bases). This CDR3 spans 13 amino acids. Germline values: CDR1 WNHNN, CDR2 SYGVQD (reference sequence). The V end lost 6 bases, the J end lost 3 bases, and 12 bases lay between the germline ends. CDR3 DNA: TGCGCCAGCAGGCAGGGGGGAATCTACGAGCAGTACTTC. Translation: CASRQGGIYEQYF.

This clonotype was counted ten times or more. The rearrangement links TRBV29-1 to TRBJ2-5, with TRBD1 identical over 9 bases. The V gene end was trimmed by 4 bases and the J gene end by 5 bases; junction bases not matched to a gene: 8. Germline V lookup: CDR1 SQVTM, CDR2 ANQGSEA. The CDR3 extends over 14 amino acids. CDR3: CSVVDRGVSETQYF. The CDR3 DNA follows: TGCAGCGTTGTTGACAGGGGGGTTTCTGAGACCCAGTACTTC. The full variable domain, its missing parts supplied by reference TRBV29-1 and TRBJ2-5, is SAVISQKPSRDICQRGTSLTIQCQVDSQVTMMFWYRQQPGQSLTLIATANQGSEATYESGFVIDKFPISRPNLTFSTLTVSNMSPEDSSIYLCSVVDRGVSETQYFGPGTRLLVL.

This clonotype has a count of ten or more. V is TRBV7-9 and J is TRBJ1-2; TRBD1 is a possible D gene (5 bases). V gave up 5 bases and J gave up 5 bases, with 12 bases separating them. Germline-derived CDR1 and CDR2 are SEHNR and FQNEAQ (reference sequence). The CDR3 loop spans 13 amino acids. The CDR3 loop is CASSHAGTYGYTF. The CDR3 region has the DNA TGTGCCAGCAGCCATGCCGGGACTTATGGCTACACCTTC. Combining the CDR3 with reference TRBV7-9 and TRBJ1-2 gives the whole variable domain DTGVSQNPRHKITKRGQNVTFRCDPISEHNRLYWYRQTLGQGPEFLTYFQNEAQLEKSRLLSDRFSAERPKGSFSTLEIQRTEQGDSAMYLCASSHAGTYGYTFGSGTRLTVV.

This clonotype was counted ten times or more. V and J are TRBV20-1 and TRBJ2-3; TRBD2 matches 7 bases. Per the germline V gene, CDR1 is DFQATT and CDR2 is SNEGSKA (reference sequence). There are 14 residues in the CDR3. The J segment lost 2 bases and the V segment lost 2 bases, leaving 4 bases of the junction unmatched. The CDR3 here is CSARRAGYTDTQYF. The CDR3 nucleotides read TGCAGTGCTAGAAGAGCGGGGTACACAGATACGCAGTATTTT.

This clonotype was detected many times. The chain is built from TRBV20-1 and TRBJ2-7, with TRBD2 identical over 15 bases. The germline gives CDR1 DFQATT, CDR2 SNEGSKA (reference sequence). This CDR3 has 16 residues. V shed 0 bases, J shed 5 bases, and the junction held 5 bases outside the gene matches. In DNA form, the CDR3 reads TGCAGTGCTAGAGAGTGGACTAGCGGGAGGGCCCACGAGCAGTACTTC. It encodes CSAREWTSGRAHEQYF.

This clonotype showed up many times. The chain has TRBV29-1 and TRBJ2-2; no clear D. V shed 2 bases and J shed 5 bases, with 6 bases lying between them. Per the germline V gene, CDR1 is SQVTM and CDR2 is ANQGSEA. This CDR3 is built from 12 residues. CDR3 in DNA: TGCAGCGTTGAACCAGATACCGGGGAGCTGTTTTTT. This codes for CSVEPDTGELFF.

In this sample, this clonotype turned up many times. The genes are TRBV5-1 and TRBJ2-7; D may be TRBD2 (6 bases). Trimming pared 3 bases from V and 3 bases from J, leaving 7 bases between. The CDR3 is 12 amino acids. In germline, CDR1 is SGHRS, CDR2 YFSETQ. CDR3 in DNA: TGCGCCAGCAGCTGGGGGGACTACGAGCAGTACTTC. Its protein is CASSWGDYEQYF.